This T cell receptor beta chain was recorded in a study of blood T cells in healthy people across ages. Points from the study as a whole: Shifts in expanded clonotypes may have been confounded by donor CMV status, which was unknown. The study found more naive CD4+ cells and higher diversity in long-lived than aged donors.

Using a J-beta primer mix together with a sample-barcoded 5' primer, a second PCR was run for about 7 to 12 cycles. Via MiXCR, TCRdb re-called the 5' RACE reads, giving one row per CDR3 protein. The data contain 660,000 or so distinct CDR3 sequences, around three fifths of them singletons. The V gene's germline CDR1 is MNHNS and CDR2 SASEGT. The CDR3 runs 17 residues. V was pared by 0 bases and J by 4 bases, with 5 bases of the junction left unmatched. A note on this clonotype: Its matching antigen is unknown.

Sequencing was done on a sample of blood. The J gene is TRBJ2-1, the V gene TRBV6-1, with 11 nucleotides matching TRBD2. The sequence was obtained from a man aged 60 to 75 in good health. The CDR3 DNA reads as TGTGCCAGCAGTGAAGCCCCGGCTAGCGGGGGGTACAATGAGCAGTTCTTC. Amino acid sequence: CASSEAPASGGYNEQFF.